This T cell receptor (beta chain) was found in a study of spatial heterogeneity in lung cancer. Regarding the study as a whole: Counts of expanded alpha and beta TCRs within tumors tracked the tumor nonsynonymous mutation count.

Time point denoted: sample taken at primary tumor resection. In its sample, this clonotype was seen a few times. The target antigen is unknown. Trimming left V 5 bases short and J 0 bases short, with 20 bases between. The germline V gene has CDR1 MDHEN and CDR2 SYDVKM. The CDR3 sequence is 17 residues long. TCRdb re-called the 5' RACE reads with MiXCR, one entry per CDR3 protein. The sample lists about 3,300 distinct CDR3 sequences; approximately 15% were seen once. Sequencing was performed on lung tumor tissue, taken at surgery. This TCR was sampled from a male donor with early-stage non-small cell lung cancer. V and J are TRBV28 and TRBJ2-7; D is perhaps TRBD2 (5 bases). CDR3 bases: TGTGCCAGCAGTCCCACCGGCGGGCCCCTTTTCTCCTACGAGCAGTACTTC. The encoded protein is CASSPTGGPLFSYEQYF.